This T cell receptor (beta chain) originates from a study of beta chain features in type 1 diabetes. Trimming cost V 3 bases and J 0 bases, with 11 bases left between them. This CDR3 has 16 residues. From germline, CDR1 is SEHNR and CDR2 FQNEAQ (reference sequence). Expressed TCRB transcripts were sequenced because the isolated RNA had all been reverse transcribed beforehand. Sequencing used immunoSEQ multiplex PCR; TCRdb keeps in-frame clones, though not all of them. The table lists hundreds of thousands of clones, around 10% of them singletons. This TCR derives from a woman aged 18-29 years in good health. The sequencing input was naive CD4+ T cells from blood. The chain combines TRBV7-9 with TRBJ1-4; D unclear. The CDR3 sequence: CASSFGHLSTNEKLFF. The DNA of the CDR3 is TGTGCCAGCAGCTTCGGGCACCTTTCAACTAATGAAAAACTGTTTTTT.